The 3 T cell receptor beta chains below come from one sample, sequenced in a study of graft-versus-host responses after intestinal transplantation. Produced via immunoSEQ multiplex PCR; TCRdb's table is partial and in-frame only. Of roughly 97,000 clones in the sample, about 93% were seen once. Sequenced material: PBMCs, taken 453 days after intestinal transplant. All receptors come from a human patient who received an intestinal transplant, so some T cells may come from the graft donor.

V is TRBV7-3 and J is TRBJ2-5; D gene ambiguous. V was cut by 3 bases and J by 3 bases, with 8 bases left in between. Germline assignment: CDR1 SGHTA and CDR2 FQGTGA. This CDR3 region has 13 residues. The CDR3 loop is CASSLANEETQYF. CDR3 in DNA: TGTGCCAGCAGCTTGGCCAACGAAGAGACCCAGTACTTC.

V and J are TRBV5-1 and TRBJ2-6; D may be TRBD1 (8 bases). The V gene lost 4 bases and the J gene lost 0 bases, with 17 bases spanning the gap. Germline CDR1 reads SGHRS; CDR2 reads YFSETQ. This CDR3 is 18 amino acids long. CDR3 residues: CASSTWTGRASGANVLTF. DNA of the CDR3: TGCGCCAGCAGCACGTGGACAGGGAGGGCCTCTGGGGCCAACGTCCTGACTTTC.

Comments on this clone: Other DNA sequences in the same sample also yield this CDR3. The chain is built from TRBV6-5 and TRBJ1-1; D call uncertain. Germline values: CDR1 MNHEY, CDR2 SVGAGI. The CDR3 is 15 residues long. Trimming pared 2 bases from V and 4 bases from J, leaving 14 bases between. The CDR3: CASSYPRGLGTEAFF. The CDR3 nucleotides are TGTGCCAGCAGTTACCCCCGAGGGTTAGGCACTGAAGCTTTCTTT.